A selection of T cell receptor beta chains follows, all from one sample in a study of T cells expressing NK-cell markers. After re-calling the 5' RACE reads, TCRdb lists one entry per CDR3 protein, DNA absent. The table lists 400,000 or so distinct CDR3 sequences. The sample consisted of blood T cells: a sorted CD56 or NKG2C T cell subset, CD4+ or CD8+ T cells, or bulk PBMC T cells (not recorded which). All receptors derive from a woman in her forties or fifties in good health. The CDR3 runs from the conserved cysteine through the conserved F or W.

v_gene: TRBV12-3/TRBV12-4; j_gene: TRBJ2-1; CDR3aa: CASSHGQPSEQFF
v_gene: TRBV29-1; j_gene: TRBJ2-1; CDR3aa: CSVVSRGEARYEQFF
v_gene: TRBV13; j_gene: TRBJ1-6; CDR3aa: CASGKGRNSPLHF
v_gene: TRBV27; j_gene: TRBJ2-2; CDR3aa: CASSGDLAGGPYTGELFF
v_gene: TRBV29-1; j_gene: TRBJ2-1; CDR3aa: CSVPRQGLYNEQFF
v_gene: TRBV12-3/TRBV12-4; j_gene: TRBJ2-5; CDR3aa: CASSSSTSGRTQYF
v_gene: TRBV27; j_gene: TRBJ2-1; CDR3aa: CASSLSPDSEQFF
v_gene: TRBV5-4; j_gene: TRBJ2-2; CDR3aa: CASSLRQGASTGELFF
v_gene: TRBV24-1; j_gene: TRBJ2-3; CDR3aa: CATSVGTGTDTQYF
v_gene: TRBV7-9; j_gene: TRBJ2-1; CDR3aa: CASNPRTSGSYNEQFF
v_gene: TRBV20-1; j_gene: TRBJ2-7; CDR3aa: CSARGVGALSSYEQYF
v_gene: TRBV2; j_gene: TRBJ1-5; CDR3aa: CASSAFSGTSMGPQHF
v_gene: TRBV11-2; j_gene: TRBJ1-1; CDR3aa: CASSLGYSPVQPRNTEAFF
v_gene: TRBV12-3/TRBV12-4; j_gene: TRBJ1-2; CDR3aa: CASSLGGDSTYSRGYTF
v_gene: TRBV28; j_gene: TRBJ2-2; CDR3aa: CASNTGLASGELFF
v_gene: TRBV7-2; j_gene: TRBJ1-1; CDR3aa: CASSHGTGTNTEAFF
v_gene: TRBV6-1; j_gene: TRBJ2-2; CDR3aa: CASPRDFGELFF
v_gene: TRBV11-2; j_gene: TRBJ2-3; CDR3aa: CASSLLEFTDTQYF
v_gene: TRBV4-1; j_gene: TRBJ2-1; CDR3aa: CASSQGSPTLASRNEQFF
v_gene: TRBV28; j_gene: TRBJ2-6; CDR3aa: CASSWLGVSSGANVLTF
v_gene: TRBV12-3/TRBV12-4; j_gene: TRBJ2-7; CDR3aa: CASRQGTGLYEQYF
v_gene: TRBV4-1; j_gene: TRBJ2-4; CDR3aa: CASSQASSSGAKNIQYF
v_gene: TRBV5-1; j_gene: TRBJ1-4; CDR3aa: CASSLEWTVATNEKLFF
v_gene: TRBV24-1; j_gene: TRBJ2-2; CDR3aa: CATSEPGGPTGELFF
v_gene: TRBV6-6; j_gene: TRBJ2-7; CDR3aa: CASTMGDRVYEQYF
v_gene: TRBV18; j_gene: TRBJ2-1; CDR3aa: CASSPPGQGPYNEQFF
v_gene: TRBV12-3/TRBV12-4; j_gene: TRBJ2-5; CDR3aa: CASSRGVETQYF
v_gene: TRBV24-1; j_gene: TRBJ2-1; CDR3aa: CATSEWGGTQIGNEQFF
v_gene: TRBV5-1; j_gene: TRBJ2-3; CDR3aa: CASTTGGRGDTQYF
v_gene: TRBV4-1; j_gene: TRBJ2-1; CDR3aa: CASSQVPARTSGRNEQFF
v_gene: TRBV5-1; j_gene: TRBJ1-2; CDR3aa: CASSSETGTYGYTF
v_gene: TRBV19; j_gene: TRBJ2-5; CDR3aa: CASSIKAGFQQTQYF
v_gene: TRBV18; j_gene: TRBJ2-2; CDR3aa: CASSPPRTGNTGELFF
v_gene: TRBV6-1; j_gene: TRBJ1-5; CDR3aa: CASWRSFNQPQHF